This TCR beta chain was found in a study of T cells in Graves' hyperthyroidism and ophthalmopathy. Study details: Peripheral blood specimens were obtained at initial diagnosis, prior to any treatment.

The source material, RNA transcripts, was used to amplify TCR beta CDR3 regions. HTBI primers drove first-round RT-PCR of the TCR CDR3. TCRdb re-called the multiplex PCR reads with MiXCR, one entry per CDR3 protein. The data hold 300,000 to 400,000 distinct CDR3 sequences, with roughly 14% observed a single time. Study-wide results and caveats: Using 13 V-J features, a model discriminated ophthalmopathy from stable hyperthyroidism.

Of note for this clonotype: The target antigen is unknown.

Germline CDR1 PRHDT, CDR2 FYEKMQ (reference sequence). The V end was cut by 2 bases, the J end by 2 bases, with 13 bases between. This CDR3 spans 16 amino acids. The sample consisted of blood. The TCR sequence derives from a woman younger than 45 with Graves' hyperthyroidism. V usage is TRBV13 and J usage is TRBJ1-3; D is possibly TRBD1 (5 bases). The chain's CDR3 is CASSLIGQITGNTIYF. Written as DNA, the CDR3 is TGTGCCAGCAGCTTAATAGGACAAATAACTGGAAACACCATATATTTT.